These T cell receptor beta chains were read from a single sample in a study of a mutant IDH1 vaccine in newly diagnosed glioma. The table came from immunoSEQ multiplex PCR; TCRdb's copy has only in-frame clones and leaves some out. The sample has tens of thousands of clones; 70% to 90% are singletons. What these receptors recognize is not known. Sequencing used PBMCs, obtained from a glioma patient whose treatment included an IDH1 peptide vaccine. The receptors shown here come from a man in his forties with glioma. CDR3s include the opening cysteine and the closing phenylalanine or tryptophan. D genes are given only for firm matches. Clone size appears in some rows only: once, few, many, or a class for an expanded clone.

cdr3_nt: TGTGCCAGTAGTAGTGGAAAAGTCATCAACTCTGGGGCCAACGTCCTGACTTTC
cdr3_aa: CASSSGKVINSGANVLTF
clone_size: NA
j_call: TRBJ2-6
d_call: NA
v_call: TRBV19

cdr3_nt: TGTGCCAGCAGCCCTGAGGTAGCGGGAGGGCCTTTGAGAGAGACCCAGTACTTC
cdr3_aa: CASSPEVAGGPLRETQYF
clone_size: NA
j_call: TRBJ2-5
d_call: TRBD2
v_call: TRBV7-3

cdr3_nt: TGTGCCAGTAGGCTTGACAGGGGGCACGGTGGCACCGGGGAGCTGTTTTTT
cdr3_aa: CASRLDRGHGGTGELFF
clone_size: NA
j_call: TRBJ2-2
d_call: TRBD1
v_call: TRBV19

cdr3_nt: TGTGCCAGTAGCCCCGGTGTCGGAAGACGAGCCAAAAACATTCAGTACTTC
cdr3_aa: CASSPGVGRRAKNIQYF
clone_size: NA
j_call: TRBJ2-4
d_call: NA
v_call: TRBV19

cdr3_nt: TGTGCCAGCAGCTTCCCTAGCGGAAGCTCCTACAATGAGCAGTTCTTC
cdr3_aa: CASSFPSGSSYNEQFF
clone_size: NA
j_call: TRBJ2-1
d_call: TRBD2
v_call: TRBV13

cdr3_nt: TGCAGCGTTGGACCTAGGGATGGGGATGAGCAGTTCTTC
cdr3_aa: CSVGPRDGDEQFF
clone_size: NA
j_call: TRBJ2-1
d_call: NA
v_call: TRBV29-1

cdr3_nt: TGTGCCATCAATTCAGGGCCTAGCACAGATACGCAGTATTTT
cdr3_aa: CAINSGPSTDTQYF
clone_size: NA
j_call: TRBJ2-3
d_call: NA
v_call: TRBV10-3

cdr3_nt: TGTGCCAGCTCACCACGATTGGCTCGAAGCTCCTACAATGAGCAGTTCTTC
cdr3_aa: CASSPRLARSSYNEQFF
clone_size: NA
j_call: TRBJ2-1
d_call: NA
v_call: TRBV18

cdr3_nt: TGCGCCAGCAGCACGACAGTTGGTGTGAACACTGAAGCTTTCTTT
cdr3_aa: CASSTTVGVNTEAFF
clone_size: NA
j_call: TRBJ1-1
d_call: NA
v_call: TRBV5-1

cdr3_nt: TGTGCCAGCAGCCCCGGGGTAGCGGGGGCCTACGAGCAGTACTTC
cdr3_aa: CASSPGVAGAYEQYF
clone_size: NA
j_call: TRBJ2-7
d_call: TRBD2
v_call: TRBV6-5

cdr3_nt: TGCGCCAGCAGCCAAGGGTTAGCGGGAGGGCCCACAGATACGCAGTATTTT
cdr3_aa: CASSQGLAGGPTDTQYF
clone_size: NA
j_call: TRBJ2-3
d_call: TRBD2
v_call: TRBV4-1

cdr3_nt: TGTGCCAGTATCAGGGGTAGCGGGAGAAGAGGGGAAAATGAGCAGTTCTTC
cdr3_aa: CASIRGSGRRGENEQFF
clone_size: NA
j_call: TRBJ2-1
d_call: TRBD2
v_call: TRBV19

cdr3_nt: TGCGCCAGCAGCTTAGATCCGGGACTAGCCAACAATGAGCAGTTCTTC
cdr3_aa: CASSLDPGLANNEQFF
clone_size: NA
j_call: TRBJ2-1
d_call: TRBD2
v_call: TRBV5-1

cdr3_nt: TGTGCCAGCAGTTCAGGGGATTACTACGAGCAGTACTTC
cdr3_aa: CASSSGDYYEQYF
clone_size: NA
j_call: TRBJ2-7
d_call: NA
v_call: TRBV27

cdr3_nt: TGTGCCAGCGAATCTAGCGGATCTTACGAGCAGTACTTC
cdr3_aa: CASESSGSYEQYF
clone_size: NA
j_call: TRBJ2-7
d_call: TRBD2
v_call: TRBV2

cdr3_nt: TGTGCCAGCAAAGCGGGGGGGAGGGGGCAGCCCCAGCATTTT
cdr3_aa: CASKAGGRGQPQHF
clone_size: once
j_call: TRBJ1-5
d_call: NA
v_call: TRBV27

cdr3_nt: TGCGCCAGCAGTTTGCAGGGGGCATCGAATGAGCAGTTCTTC
cdr3_aa: CASSLQGASNEQFF
clone_size: NA
j_call: TRBJ2-1
d_call: TRBD1
v_call: TRBV5-1

cdr3_nt: TGTGCCAGCAGTGGTTTCGGCAGTCCATCCAGAAGGGGCTACGAGCAGTACTTC
cdr3_aa: CASSGFGSPSRRGYEQYF
clone_size: NA
j_call: TRBJ2-7
d_call: NA
v_call: TRBV6-1

cdr3_nt: TGTGCCAGCAAACCTGGGAATGACTATGGCTACACCTTC
cdr3_aa: CASKPGNDYGYTF
clone_size: NA
j_call: TRBJ1-2
d_call: NA
v_call: TRBV6-4

cdr3_nt: TGTGCCAGCAGTGAAGGATCGGGACCTTTCTACGAGCAGTACTTC
cdr3_aa: CASSEGSGPFYEQYF
clone_size: NA
j_call: TRBJ2-7
d_call: NA
v_call: TRBV6-1

cdr3_nt: TGTGCCTGCCTGGGGAGGACTAGCGGACCCTACGAGCAGTACTTC
cdr3_aa: CACLGRTSGPYEQYF
clone_size: NA
j_call: TRBJ2-7
d_call: TRBD2
v_call: TRBV28

cdr3_nt: TGTGCCAGCAGCTTAGCCGGGCGGGGATACAATGAGCAGTTCTTC
cdr3_aa: CASSLAGRGYNEQFF
clone_size: NA
j_call: TRBJ2-1
d_call: NA
v_call: TRBV7-9